Described below is a single T cell receptor beta chain sequence and its context. No antigen is known for it. Germline is not matched at one junction end, which may reflect a read error. Other DNA sequences from this sample encode an identical CDR3 as well. The assay was immunoSEQ multiplex PCR, and TCRdb's table has in-frame clones only and misses some. The data show about 100,000 clones, with over 85% seen just once and 0.46% held by the top ten. These data originate in a study of Tregs in tolerant kidney transplant recipients. Background on the study: Recipients received nonmyeloablative bone marrow transplants from related graft donors, with transient mixed chimerism.

Study-level results: Nucleotide sequences could not be compared across some patients' samples due to primer changes. Tregs expanded with activated donor B cells seemed most donor-specific.

Germline V gene lookup returns CDR1 SGHVS and CDR2 FQNEAQ. The CDR3 runs 15 residues. This specimen consisted of CD4+ T cells from blood, obtained before the transplant. The genes are TRBV7-8 and TRBJ1-6; D uncertain. The sequence was obtained from a human donor who received a combined kidney and bone marrow transplant. The CDR3 DNA reads as TGTGCCAGCGGGCGCGTTAGTGCTTATAATTCCCCCCTCCACTTT. Its protein product is CASGRVSAYNSPLHF.